This paragraph covers one T cell receptor beta chain sequence. Its target is unknown. This CDR3 has 14 amino acids. Germline lookup yields CDR1 SEHNR and CDR2 FQNEAQ (reference sequence). Between the trimmed V and J ends, which lost 3 bases and 6 bases, there was a span of 12 bases. This sample was included in a study of radiotherapy plus CTLA-4 blockade in lung cancer. The overall study: Objective responses were documented in around 20% of patients, with disease control in 25% to 35%.

Study conclusions and caveats: Strongest reported response predictors: early blood clone changes and post-radiation interferon-beta. The study found tumor-derived TCR clones expanded in blood after radiotherapy plus ipilimumab.

Treatment of patients with chemo-refractory metastatic non-small-cell lung cancer consisted of focal radiation plus CTLA-4 blockade with ipilimumab. Assay: immunoSEQ multiplex PCR; the TCRdb copy retains only in-frame clones and omits some. The sample contains around 44,000 clones, around nine tenths of which appear only once. This rearrangement joins TRBV7-9 to TRBJ1-5; weak D call: TRBD1 (5 bases). The sample consisted of peripheral blood, taken from a patient treated with radiotherapy plus ipilimumab. The sequence was collected from a human donor with non-small cell lung cancer that progressed on radiotherapy plus ipilimumab. Some clones in this sample may be carry-over from other donors' samples. This CDR3 reads CASSLGGDVQPQHF. The CDR3 nucleotides read TGTGCCAGCAGCTTGGGAGGGGATGTTCAGCCCCAGCATTTT.